The source of this TCR beta chain is a study of T cells in Graves' hyperthyroidism and ophthalmopathy. Study results and caveats: Blood also contained most expanded thyroid clonotypes above 0.001. Ophthalmopathy was predicted by the model a median of about 6.5 months ahead of onset. Ophthalmopathy cases were set apart from stable hyperthyroidism by a 13 V-J model.

The germline V gene encodes CDR1 ENHRY and CDR2 SYGVKD. J was trimmed by 4 bases and V by 7 bases; bases with no gene match: 1. The CDR3 consists of 12 residues. Diagnosis rested on symptoms, serum thyroxine and TRAb, thyroid ultrasound, and orbital computed tomography. Regions amplified from RNA transcripts were the TCR beta CDR3 regions. The HTBI primer set served for first-round RT-PCR of the TCR CDR3. TCRdb processed the multiplex PCR reads anew with MiXCR; each CDR3 protein has one entry. The table includes a few hundred thousand distinct CDR3 sequences, under 60% detected once. This clonotype was observed many times. No antigen is known for it.

The chain employs TRBV10-3 and TRBJ2-3, with 8 positions matching TRBD2. What was sequenced was peripheral blood or thyroid tissue (not recorded which). The receptor's source is an adult woman with Graves' disease, either hyperthyroidism or ophthalmopathy (not recorded which). The CDR3 loop is CAIKGLADTQYF. The CDR3 bases are TGTGCCATCAAGGGACTAGCAGATACGCAGTATTTT.